This T cell receptor beta chain was sequenced in a study of T cell responses to AZD1222 COVID-19 vaccine. Turning to the study itself: The study pooled second doses at about 4 or about 12 weeks. General study points: Close to half of spike-specific TCRs reportedly recognize unmutated variant regions.

Sequencing was performed with immunoSEQ multiplex PCR; in TCRdb, only in-frame clones are kept and a portion is missing. In the table there are about 140,000 clones, 80% to 90% of which are singletons. The V segment lost 6 bases and the J segment 5 bases; nucleotides outside the gene matches: 7. The CDR3 length is 15 residues. Germline CDR1 and CDR2: KGHSH and LQKENI. Notes on this clone: Its cognate antigen is unknown.

V usage is TRBV18 and J usage is TRBJ1-6; 7 positions match TRBD1. The starting material was peripheral blood, obtained on day 0 of AZD1222 vaccination. The TCR comes from an adult in good health. The CDR3 DNA reads as TGTGCCAGCTCGTTAGGGACAGACCATAATTCACCCCTCCACTTT. Translation gives CASSLGTDHNSPLHF.